This T cell receptor beta chain came from a study of pediatric ulcerative colitis (dated by TCRdb to the late 2010s). In terms of the full investigation: Among the ulcerative colitis patients, roughly 7 had pancolitis and two had left-sided colitis, and histology in every patient was consistent with ulcerative colitis. Nine or ten newly diagnosed, treatment-naive pediatric ulcerative colitis patients and four non-IBD control children each provided paired blood and rectal samples. By Pediatric Ulcerative Colitis Activity Index, mild disease was classified in a couple of patients, moderate disease in four and acute severe colitis in three.

As to this clone: This receptor's antigen is unknown. No much larger clone is present one base from it, and per-base qualities are unavailable.

Using the immunoSEQ TRB Survey service, rearranged CDR3 beta regions were amplified from genomic DNA with multiplex V and J primers. To keep sequencing depth the same across samples, survey-level depth of up to 500,000 reads per sample was applied. The libraries were purified and pooled, then sequenced using Illumina technology. Per the original workflow: Productive clonality, sample overlap, pairwise scatters, CDR3 beta length, V/D/J gene usage and productiveness were all assessed with the immunoSEQ online tools. Alongside Shannon and Simpson indices, calculated diversity was computed as the number of unique rearrangements divided by total templates, multiplied by 100. Principal component analysis used the R prcomp function and ggbiplot package on Z-score normalized data. Morisita's index was used to quantify the clonal overlap between blood and rectum within each subject. TCRdb stores this immuneACCESS table with in-frame sequences only. Part of the clones is absent; in the studies checked, under half of the shortfall reflects unresolved V genes, and no reason is known for the rest. V and J calls and clone size come straight from that table; D and trimming were deduced from the DNA. The sample yields about 36,000 clones; approximately 87% were counted once. More than 20% of the sample belongs to the ten largest clones.

Before the diagnostic colonoscopy, none of the ulcerative colitis patients had been given immunosuppressive medication. Blood was sampled at the time of the colonoscopy. The Wizard kit (Promega) was used to extract genomic DNA from the blood and intestinal samples. The germline V gene (reference sequence) gives CDR1 as LNHDA and CDR2 as SQIVND. From the cysteine through the phenylalanine, the CDR3 covers 16 amino acids. The read is trimmed to its CDR3 DNA, 48 bases read in frame from base 1. From V the trimming removes 6 bases and from J it removes 5 bases, while the gene matches leave 11 bases of the junction unaccounted for. Findings and caveats that apply to the study as a whole: Two rectal CDR3 clonotypes were present in all ulcerative colitis patients and in none of the controls. For technical reasons, blood samples from two patients gave substantially fewer templates, and these samples were excluded from the blood-rectal overlap analysis. Features of the rectal repertoire distinguished controls, mild-moderate colitis patients and acute severe colitis patients, and in acute severe colitis, rectal diversity was reduced because of clonal expansions. Because repertoires were derived from total lymphocyte DNA, patterns in rare subsets such as regulatory T cells may not have been reflected. Only four individuals were included in the healthy control group, which was small. Significantly higher autologous blood-rectal clonal overlap was found in ulcerative colitis patients than in controls, which suggested increased T cell trafficking to inflamed tissue.

The receptor's source is a girl aged 5-17 years with moderate ulcerative colitis. This chain is built from TRBV19 and TRBJ2-2; the central 8 bases match TRBD1. Sequencing was done on a sample of blood. The nucleotides read TGTGCCAGTAGCAGATCACAGGGGGGAGCGACCGGGGAGCTGTTTTTT. Translation gives CASSRSQGGATGELFF.